Each of the 15 T cell receptor beta chains below was sequenced from the same sample in a study of T cell changes during pregnancy in multiple sclerosis. Measured with immunoSEQ multiplex PCR; TCRdb has only the in-frame clones, and not every one. The sample carries about 51,000 clones, just over 90% recorded once. Source: peripheral blood, taken in the second trimester of pregnancy. These receptors were collected from a female donor with multiple sclerosis, enrolled in a pregnancy study.

The chain recombines TRBV5-4 with TRBJ2-1, with 13 bases that match TRBD2. Germline-derived CDR1 and CDR2 are SGHNT and YYREEE (reference sequence). The CDR3 is 17 residues long. V dropped 1 base and J dropped 5; count of bases not matched to a gene: 6. CDR3 bases: TGTGCCAGCAGCTTGCTCCGAGGACTAGCGGGGGACAATGAGCAGTTCTTC. Translated, it gives CASSLLRGLAGDNEQFF.

V usage is TRBV7-6 and J usage is TRBJ1-1; 8 bases are a match to TRBD1. Germline V gene data show CDR1 as SGHVS and CDR2 as FNYEAQ. Trimming took 4 bases from V and 0 from J; bases not matched to a gene: 4. The CDR3 contains 15 residues. CDR3 coding DNA: TGTGCCAGCAGCTCAAGACAGGGGATGAACACTGAAGCTTTCTTT. This translates into CASSSRQGMNTEAFF.

This clone was recorded once. This chain joins TRBV7-3 and TRBJ2-7; 7 bases fit TRBD2. Trimming cost V 11 bases and J 4 bases; bases outside gene matches: 11. The V gene's germline CDR1 is SGHTA and CDR2 FQGTGA. The CDR3 length is 13 residues. The CDR3 nucleotides are TGTGCCGGGGTATGGGAGGGAGGATACGAGCAGTACTTC. This codes for CAGVWEGGYEQYF.

The V call is TRBV23-1, the J call TRBJ2-7; TRBD1 might be the D (5 bases). TRBV23-1 is marked as an open reading frame, function uncertain. Trimming left V 4 bases short and J 3 bases short, with 7 bases between. This CDR3 is built from 12 residues. The CDR3 loop reads CASSRQHYEQYF. Here the CDR3 DNA reads TGCGCCAGCAGTCGACAGCACTACGAGCAGTACTTC.

The chain combines TRBV28 with TRBJ2-7; the match to TRBD2 covers 8 bases. Germline loops: CDR1 MDHEN, CDR2 SYDVKM. Germline trimming cut 2 bases from V and 3 bases from J; bases unmatched to any gene: 6. This CDR3 has 15 residues. The CDR3 DNA sequence: TGTGCCAGCAGTTTACCCGGGGGGGCGGACTACGAGCAGTACTTC. Encoded protein: CASSLPGGADYEQYF. The full variable domain, completed using reference TRBV28 and TRBJ2-7, is DVKVTQSSRYLVKRTGEKVFLECVQDMDHENMFWYRQDPGLGLRLIYFSYDVKMKEKGDIPEGYSVSREKKERFSLILESASTNQTSMYLCASSLPGGADYEQYFGPGTRLTVT.

The rearrangement links TRBV11-3 to TRBJ2-1; weak D call: TRBD1 (5 bases). Germline V gene sequence: CDR1 SGHNT, CDR2 YENEEA. Trimming stripped 5 bases from V and 3 bases from J, with 14 bases between. This CDR3 has 15 amino acids. CDR3 sequence reads: CASSPRQGVYNEQFF. The CDR3 DNA is TGTGCCAGCAGCCCCCGGCAGGGCGTCTACAATGAGCAGTTCTTC.

The chain uses TRBV11-2 and TRBJ2-7; 8 bases agree with TRBD2. The CDR3 runs to 14 residues. Germline V gene sequence: CDR1 SGHAT, CDR2 FQNNGV. J gave up 4 bases and V 5 bases, and 7 bases lay outside the gene matches. The CDR3 protein is CASSVTSGSYEQYF. The CDR3, as DNA: TGTGCCAGCAGCGTTACTAGCGGTTCGTACGAGCAGTACTTC.

J is TRBJ1-4 and V is TRBV6-1; unclear D gene. V was cut by 0 bases and J by 1 base, with 21 bases left in between. There are 20 residues in the CDR3. In germline, CDR1 is MNHNS, CDR2 SASEGT. CDR3 sequence reads: CASSEADGGSFSGTNEKLFF. DNA for the CDR3: TGTGCCAGCAGTGAAGCCGATGGTGGCAGCTTCTCGGGAACTAATGAAAAACTGTTTTTT.

This clone was picked up one time. The gene calls are TRBV4-1 and TRBJ2-1, with D maybe TRBD1 (6 bases). V was clipped by 0 bases and J by 11 bases, with 20 bases between them. The CDR3 covers 16 residues. Germline V gene sequence: CDR1 MGHRA, CDR2 YSYEKL. The CDR3 here is CASSQDRDIYSMQQFF. CDR3 nucleotides: TGCGCCAGCAGCCAAGATAGGGACATCTACTCAATGCAGCAGTTCTTC.

The V call is TRBV7-2, the J call TRBJ1-2, with 8 bases fitting TRBD1. This CDR3 region has 12 residues. Germline V gene lookup returns CDR1 SGHTA and CDR2 FQGNSA. Germline trimming cut 5 bases from V and 12 bases from J; bases unmatched to any gene: 8. Here the CDR3 reads CASSSRDRPDTF. In nucleotides, the CDR3 is TGTGCCAGCAGCAGCCGGGACAGGCCCGACACCTTC.

CDR3 amino acids: CSVEGYREMDEQFF. The CDR3 DNA sequence: TGCAGCGTTGAAGGGTACAGGGAGATGGATGAGCAGTTCTTC. The gene calls are TRBV29-1 and TRBJ2-1, with D perhaps TRBD1 (6 bases). The CDR3 sequence is 14 residues long. Between the trimmed V and J ends, which lost 1 base and 8 bases, there was a span of 15 bases. CDR1 SQVTM and CDR2 ANQGSEA come from the germline V gene.

The genes are TRBV29-1 and TRBJ2-2; tentative D call: TRBD1 (7 bases). V was shortened by 4 bases and J by 2 bases, with 11 bases between the two germline ends. The germline V gene has CDR1 SQVTM and CDR2 ANQGSEA. The length of the CDR3 is 14 residues. In DNA, the CDR3 is TGCAGCGTTGTAGGAGGGGGCAACACCGGGGAGCTGTTTTTT. Translating gives CSVVGGGNTGELFF.

This CDR3 reads CASSITREGSYEQYF. The CDR3 DNA reads as TGTGCCAGTAGTATCACGCGGGAGGGCTCCTACGAGCAGTACTTC. The J gene is TRBJ2-7, the V gene TRBV19, with 9 bases aligning to TRBD2. V trimming: 3 bases; J trimming: 0 bases; junction bases outside the gene matches: 3. The germline V gene has CDR1 LNHDA and CDR2 SQIVND (reference sequence). This CDR3 region has 15 residues.

The V and J genes are TRBV15 and TRBJ2-1, with 7 bases identical to TRBD1. The CDR3 runs to 17 residues. Looked up from germline, CDR1 is LNHNV and CDR2 is YYDKDF (reference sequence). Losses at the gene ends were 4 bases for V and 7 bases for J; bases not matched to a gene: 16. DNA for the CDR3: TGTGCCACCAGCATTATAGCGACAGGGCAGTTAAGTAATGAGCAGTTCTTC. It encodes CATSIIATGQLSNEQFF.

The chain carries TRBV7-3 and TRBJ2-1, with a weak D call TRBD1 (5 bases). Trimming removed 5 bases from V and 9 bases from J, with 11 bases in between. There are 12 residues in the CDR3. Germline CDR1 is SGHTA and CDR2 is FQGTGA. The CDR3 nucleotides are TGTGCCAGCAGCCCAGGGTACGGTGAGCAGTTCTTC. Its protein is CASSPGYGEQFF.